A single sample is the source of the 21 T cell receptor beta chains below, sequenced in a study of metastatic and nonmetastatic thyroid tumors. With MiXCR, TCRdb reprocessed the PCR reads. The data hold 40,000 or so clones, with roughly a quarter observed a single time. Among the patients, none had received any treatment before thyroid surgery. The sequenced sample was blood. The source of these receptors is a female donor with papillary thyroid cancer or a benign thyroid nodule (not recorded which). Some clones in this sample may be carry-over from other donors' samples.

This sequence joins TRBV11-3 and TRBJ1-1; tentative D call: TRBD1 (5 bases). Trimming removed 2 bases from V and 11 bases from J, with 18 bases in between. CDR1 and CDR2 from the germline V gene are SGHNT and YENEEA. The CDR3 totals 14 residues. Here the CDR3 reads CASSLSRFSGDAFF. The CDR3 nucleotides read TGTGCCAGCAGCTTAAGCCGGTTTTCCGGGGACGCTTTCTTT. Full variable domain (outside the CDR3, taken from reference TRBV11-3 and TRBJ1-1): EAGVVQSPRYKIIEKKQPVAFWCNPISGHNTLYWYLQNLGQGPELLIRYENEEAVDDSQLPKDRFSAERLKGVDSTLKIQPAELGDSAVYLCASSLSRFSGDAFFGQGTRLTVV.

This clone was seen ten or more times. The CDR3 DNA reads as TGCGCCAGCAGTGTAGGGCTAGCGGGAACGGAGACCCAGTACTTC. Its protein is CASSVGLAGTETQYF. The chain carries TRBV10-1 and TRBJ2-5; 9 positions agree with TRBD2. V lost 4 bases to trimming and J lost 5 bases; unmatched junction nucleotides: 8. CDR1 WNHNN and CDR2 SYGVQD come from the germline V gene (reference sequence). CDR3 length: 15 residues.

This clone has just a few counts. Its ends do not fully match the called genes, so a read error is possible. The J gene is TRBJ2-5, the V gene TRBV30; D remains unclear. This CDR3 is 11 amino acids long. The germline gives CDR1 GTSNPN, CDR2 SVGIG (reference sequence). The CDR3 region is CAWSKGAASGW. CDR3 DNA: TGTGCCTGGAGCAAAGGCGCGGCCTCCGGTTGG.

The genes are TRBV28 and TRBJ2-7; maybe TRBD1 (6 bases). CDR1 is MDHEN and CDR2 is SYDVKM in the germline V gene. The CDR3 runs 12 residues. V dropped 7 bases and J dropped 2 bases, with 9 bases sitting between them. The CDR3 is CASMNRAYEQYF. The CDR3 DNA reads as TGTGCCAGCATGAACAGGGCCTACGAGCAGTACTTC.

A note on this clone: Germline is not matched at one junction end, which may reflect a read error. J is TRBJ2-5 and V is TRBV11-2, with 8 bases aligning to TRBD2. Germline CDR1 SGHAT, CDR2 FQNNGV. The CDR3 covers 18 residues. CDR3 DNA sequence: TGTGCCAGCAGCTTATCAAGATATGGACTCGGAGCGGGAGAGACCCGGTACTTC. It yields the protein CASSLSRYGLGAGETRYF.

This clone occurred a few times. The chain carries TRBV27 and TRBJ1-6, with 7 bases lining up with TRBD1. The CDR3 has 15 residues. The germline V gene has CDR1 MNHEY and CDR2 SMNVEV (reference sequence). V trimming: 8 bases; J trimming: 4 bases; junction bases outside the gene matches: 8. CDR3 sequence: CASHEGAKYNSPLHF. CDR3 bases: TGTGCCAGCCACGAGGGGGCTAAGTATAATTCACCCCTCCACTTT.

A few counts support this clone. This chain joins TRBV28 and TRBJ2-1; D may be TRBD1 or TRBD2 (5 bases each). V was pared by 6 bases and J by 0 bases, with 24 bases between. Germline CDR1 and CDR2: MDHEN and SYDVKM. This CDR3 spans 19 amino acids. In nucleotides, the CDR3 is TGTGCCAGCAGATCCGGGCGGCTAGAGGGGCTAAGCTCCTACAATGAGCAGTTCTTC. Protein sequence: CASRSGRLEGLSSYNEQFF.

The chain couples TRBV12-3 or TRBV12-4 to TRBJ1-6, with TRBD1 matching over 9 bases. With 6 bases clipped from V and 9 bases from J, the junction kept 6 bases outside the gene matches. The CDR3 consists of 14 residues. Here the CDR3 reads CASRLGTGLSPLHF. CDR3 DNA sequence: TGTGCCAGCAGACTCGGGACAGGGCTTTCACCCCTCCACTTT.

This clone was detected ten times or more. A much larger clone differs by one base, so this may be a read error. The CDR3: CSASPLERLAGGSEQFF. The CDR3 DNA reads TGCAGTGCTAGCCCCCTGGAGAGACTAGCGGGGGGGAGTGAGCAGTTCTTC. The V and J genes are TRBV20-1 and TRBJ2-1, with 14 bases that match TRBD2. The V gene end was trimmed by 3 bases and the J gene end by 9 bases; junction bases not matched to a gene: 13. CDR3 length equals 17 residues. Germline-derived CDR1 and CDR2 are DFQATT and SNEGSKA (reference sequence).

On this clone: Since the CDR3 does not end with the conserved phenylalanine or tryptophan, this likely comes from a read error. DNA of the CDR3: TGTGCCTGGAGTCCATGGGTAGGGTCCTCGATATTTCGGAATCAGCCCCAGCATTGT. It translates to CAWSPWVGSSIFRNQPQHC. The chain links TRBV30 to TRBJ1-5; D remains unclear. Trimming cost V 2 bases and J 4 bases, with 27 bases left between them. Germline-derived CDR1 and CDR2 are GTSNPN and SVGIG (reference sequence). The CDR3 consists of 19 residues.

This clone was observed a few times. The junction differs from germline at one of its ends, possibly a read error. This chain joins TRBV10-3 and TRBJ1-2; D perhaps matches TRBD1 (6 bases). This CDR3 is built from 14 residues. Germline V lookup: CDR1 ENHRY, CDR2 SYGVKD. Here the CDR3 reads CAVSANRAKECYTF. The DNA for the CDR3 is TGTGCCGTCAGTGCCAACAGGGCCAAGGAGTGCTACACCTTC.

With respect to this clone: A read error may produce the germline difference seen at one junction end. The CDR3 protein is CASTGSTLGTGELFF. As DNA, the CDR3 is TGTGCCAGTACCGGTAGCACTCTGGGGACCGGTGAGCTGTTTTTT. The rearrangement joins TRBV19 to TRBJ2-2; perhaps D is TRBD1 or TRBD2 (5 bases each). There are 15 residues in the CDR3. Germline V gives CDR1 LNHDA, CDR2 SQIVND (reference sequence). The full variable domain, completed using reference TRBV19 and TRBJ2-2, is DGGITQSPKYLFRKEGQNVTLSCEQNLNHDAMYWYRQDPGQGLRLIYYSQIVNDFQKGDIAEGYSVSREKKESFPLTVTSAQKNPTAFYLCASTGSTLGTGELFFGEGSRLTVL.

The table lists this clone with many counts. At one of its ends the junction is not consistent with the germline gene, which may arise from a read error. The chain links TRBV7-9 to TRBJ2-5; possibly TRBD2 for D (5 bases). The CDR3 runs to 14 residues. Germline CDR1 and CDR2: SEHNR and FQNEAQ (reference sequence). The CDR3 DNA follows: TGTGCCAACAGCTTAGGAGGCGGACAAGAGACCCAGTACTTC. It translates to CANSLGGGQETQYF.

This clone was seen at least ten times. CDR3: CASSLPGLAGRTGNEQFF. The CDR3 DNA is TGTGCCAGCAGCTTGCCCGGACTAGCGGGACGCACGGGGAATGAGCAGTTCTTC. J is TRBJ2-1 and V is TRBV5-4, with 12 bases matching TRBD2. V shed 1 base and J 7 bases; nucleotides not matched to a gene: 12. Germline V gives CDR1 SGHNT, CDR2 YYREEE (reference sequence). The CDR3 covers 18 residues.

About this clone: No conserved phenylalanine or tryptophan ends this CDR3, so it is likely a read error. The gene calls are TRBV20-1 and TRBJ2-1; D is unclear. Between the trimmed V and J ends, which lost 2 bases and 4 bases, there was a span of 9 bases. Germline lookup yields CDR1 DFQATT and CDR2 SNEGSKA (reference sequence). The CDR3 covers 13 residues. The CDR3 here is CSARYGSYNEQFL. The CDR3 coding sequence is TGCAGTGCTAGATACGGATCATACAATGAGCAGTTCTTG.

V and J are TRBV12-3 or TRBV12-4 and TRBJ2-7; perhaps TRBD2 as D (6 bases). Trimming removed 5 bases at V and 3 bases at J, with 17 bases between. This CDR3 is built from 15 residues. CDR3 protein: CASSRRGGAGYEQYF. CDR3 sequence (DNA): TGTGCCAGCAGTCGTCGTGGCGGGGCTGGCTACGAGCAGTACTTC.

The genes are TRBV7-9 and TRBJ2-7; 9 bases align to TRBD1. Germline loops: CDR1 SEHNR, CDR2 FQNEAQ (reference sequence). Losses at the gene ends were 3 bases for V and 4 bases for J; bases not matched to a gene: 1. The CDR3 length is 13 residues. This CDR3 is CASSLDRGYEQYF. The CDR3 DNA reads as TGTGCCAGCAGCTTGGACAGGGGTTACGAGCAGTACTTC.

This clone was seen more than once but under ten times. The chain couples TRBV6-1 to TRBJ1-1; no firm D call. CDR1 is MNHNS and CDR2 is SASEGT in the germline V gene. Trimming removed 3 bases at V and 3 bases at J, with 20 bases between. The CDR3 is 17 residues long. The CDR3 loop reads CASSERPGFGRHTEAFF. Here the CDR3 DNA reads TGTGCCAGCAGTGAGAGACCGGGTTTCGGGCGGCACACTGAAGCTTTCTTT.

The chain is built from TRBV7-9 and TRBJ1-2; no clear D gene. The CDR3 sequence is 14 residues long. CDR1 and CDR2 (germline): SEHNR, FQNEAQ (reference sequence). Trimming removed 4 bases from V and 0 bases from J, with 9 bases in between. The CDR3 protein is CASSYELTNYGYTF. The DNA of the CDR3 is TGTGCCAGCAGCTACGAACTTACTAACTATGGCTACACCTTC. Variable domain in full (rest from reference TRBV7-9 and TRBJ1-2): DTGVSQNPRHKITKRGQNVTFRCDPISEHNRLYWYRQTLGQGPEFLTYFQNEAQLEKSRLLSDRFSAERPKGSFSTLEIQRTEQGDSAMYLCASSYELTNYGYTFGSGTRLTVV.

With regard to this clone: A much larger clone is a single base away; this may be a read error. V is TRBV11-3 and J is TRBJ2-5, with 8 bases that match TRBD1. This CDR3 has 17 amino acids. The V and J ends lost 5 bases and 3 bases, in that order; junction bases with no gene match: 14. The germline V gene has CDR1 SGHNT and CDR2 YENEEA. The CDR3 loop is CASSRRAVTGVKETQYF. The CDR3 nucleotides are TGTGCCAGCAGCCGCCGAGCCGTGACAGGGGTGAAAGAGACCCAGTACTTC.

The rearrangement links TRBV20-1 to TRBJ2-3; 12 nucleotides agree with TRBD2. Germline-derived CDR1 and CDR2 are DFQATT and SNEGSKA (reference sequence). V was pared by 6 bases and J by 6 bases, with 13 bases of the junction left unmatched. The CDR3 is 16 residues long. The CDR3 DNA reads TGCAGTGCCCGGGGGGTGACTAGCGGGAGTAAGGATACGCAGTATTTT. This sequence encodes CSARGVTSGSKDTQYF.